This paragraph covers one T cell receptor beta chain sequence. The antigen remains unidentified. Using its own MiXCR run on the 5' RACE reads, TCRdb lists one record per CDR3 protein. The sample includes approximately 500,000 distinct CDR3 sequences, nearly 25% of them seen just once. This sample stems from a study of T-cell memory formation after mild COVID-19. As for the study in general: Across donors, TCR clusters were largely donor specific. Study findings and constraints: A second wave of clones peaked on day 37, and their SARS-CoV-2 specificity went unconfirmed. Contracting clones, day 15 to 85, had balanced CD4/CD8, and later expanders favored CD4+. There were some responding clones in pre-infection memory, which suggested that cross-reactive memory had joined.

Germline CDR1 is SNHLY and CDR2 is FYNNEI. The CDR3 loop spans 14 amino acids. V dropped 5 bases and J dropped 4 bases, with 11 bases sitting between them. The V and J genes are TRBV2 and TRBJ2-2, with D uncertain. The material sequenced was PBMCs or a T cell subset sorted from them (not recorded which). This receptor was obtained from an adult woman who had mild COVID-19 (a few samples of this study predate the infection). Cell type and time point are not known. The CDR3 bases are TGTGCCAGCAGTTTCCGGGCCTCCACCGGGGAGCTGTTTTTT. This gives the protein CASSFRASTGELFF.